This T cell receptor beta chain originates from a study of blood T cell repertoires in COVID-19. On the study more broadly: Acute-phase and convalescent COVID-19 samples originated in the United States, Italy and Spain. In each case, the material was cDNA or gDNA derived from T cells, B-cell-depleted T cells, or PBMCs.

This clone is a singleton in its sample. Original handling: Estimation of nucleated cell counts relied on the amplification of reference gene primers. Profiled with immunoSEQ multiplex PCR; TCRdb holds only in-frame clones, not every one. V, J and clone size derive from that table, while D and trimming were established from the DNA sequence. Among about 360,000 clones listed, approximately 86% were seen once. The sample taken for sequencing was peripheral blood. The sequence was collected from a human donor in a cohort sampled during active COVID-19.

This CDR3 reads CASTMSNEGAYEQYF. The CDR3 DNA follows: TGTGCCAGCACCATGTCGAACGAGGGCGCCTACGAGCAGTACTTC. The chain joins TRBV6-5 to TRBJ2-7; tentatively, D is TRBD2 (5 bases). The germline V gene encodes CDR1 MNHEY and CDR2 SVGAGI. The CDR3 is made up of 15 amino acids. V lost 7 bases and J lost 2, with 18 bases in between.